The clone carrying this T cell receptor (beta chain) came up a few times. The antigen is undetermined. This entry belongs to a study of cytomegalovirus exposure and HLA in healthy donors. Study results and limitations: What a later analysis reportedly showed was that an Asian-associated ancestry cluster had fewer N-insertions than the approximately 700-donor mean. Exclusion applied to some V segments, including TRBV6-2 and TRBV6-3, as they were indistinguishable. Using the classifier, cytomegalovirus status was reportedly diagnosed with high specificity and sensitivity.

The PCR was carried out with 60 Vbeta primers and 13 Jbeta primers. This table comes from immunoSEQ multiplex PCR, and its TCRdb copy is limited to in-frame clones, with some not included. Counted here are tens of thousands of clones, 82% occurring once; the ten biggest clones make up 1.9%. The CDR3 is 19 residues long. V lost 4 bases to trimming and J lost 5 bases; unmatched junction nucleotides: 17. Germline assignment: CDR1 SGHTA and CDR2 FQGNSA. The material sequenced was PBMCs. The receptor was derived from a man younger than 30 in good health and CMV-seronegative. The chain recombines TRBV7-2 with TRBJ2-7, with 13 bases lining up with TRBD2. The CDR3 coding sequence is TGTGCCAGCAGCTCAAGCACCTGGCTTTCGGGACTAGCGGGAAACGAGCAGTACTTC. Encoded protein: CASSSSTWLSGLAGNEQYF.